These 9 T cell receptor beta chains share one sample of origin, sequenced in a study of cytomegalovirus exposure and HLA in healthy donors. PCR amplification relied on 60 Vbeta primers (plus 13 Jbeta primers). Data came from immunoSEQ multiplex PCR; TCRdb stores just in-frame clones and leaves some out. The sample yields over 140,000 clones, approximately 84% seen once. The sequenced sample consisted of PBMCs. The receptors derive from a man aged 30 to 45 in good health and CMV-seropositive.

The rearrangement uses TRBV29-1 and TRBJ2-1, with D perhaps matching TRBD1 (6 bases). The CDR3 length is 16 residues. Germline V gene data show CDR1 as SQVTM and CDR2 as ANQGSEA. The V gene lost 4 bases and the J gene lost 0 bases, with 16 bases spanning the gap. This CDR3 is CSVVIRDIDSYNEQFF. The DNA for the CDR3 is TGCAGCGTTGTTATTAGGGACATCGACTCCTACAATGAGCAGTTCTTC.

The genes are TRBV7-9 and TRBJ1-1; 7 bases are shared with TRBD1. Germline V gives CDR1 SEHNR, CDR2 FQNEAQ (reference sequence). V gave up 7 bases and J gave up 5 bases; unmatched junction bases: 7. The CDR3 length is 13 residues. The CDR3 DNA follows: TGTGCCAGCAACTTCGACAGGGCGACTGAAGCTTTCTTT. It codes for CASNFDRATEAFF.

The chain combines TRBV6-4 with TRBJ1-6; a weak D match, TRBD1 (6 bases). Germline V lookup: CDR1 MRHNA, CDR2 SNTAGT. Trimming took off 2 bases at V and 5 bases at J, with 10 bases between the two ends. The CDR3 contains 15 residues. This chain's CDR3 is CASSDGTYDNSPLHF. The CDR3 bases are TGTGCCAGCAGTGACGGGACATACGATAATTCACCCCTCCACTTT.

The rearrangement uses TRBV27 and TRBJ1-2; D is possibly TRBD1 (5 bases). The CDR3 runs 14 residues. V was clipped by 6 bases and J by 5 bases, with 16 bases between them. CDR1 MNHEY and CDR2 SMNVEV come from the germline V gene (reference sequence). CDR3 DNA: TGTGCCAGCAGGAGACAGTCCTCGGTTTATGGCTACACCTTC. Its translation is CASRRQSSVYGYTF.

CDR3 region: CASSPGHRSNTEAFF. The CDR3 DNA follows: TGTGCCAGCAGCCCCGGGCACAGGAGCAACACTGAAGCTTTCTTT. The chain carries TRBV9 and TRBJ1-1; tentatively, D is TRBD1 (5 bases). The CDR3 sequence is 15 residues long. Germline V gives CDR1 SGDLS, CDR2 YYNGEE. Trimming took 4 bases from V and 2 from J, leaving 15 bases between them.

The gene calls are TRBV5-6 and TRBJ1-1, with D maybe TRBD1 (5 bases). Germline V gene data show CDR1 as SGHDT and CDR2 as YYEEEE. The germline V and J ends were trimmed by 2 bases and 6 bases, with 14 bases remaining between them. This CDR3 comprises 14 residues. CDR3 sequence reads: CASSFDGGAAEAFF. The CDR3 nucleotides are TGTGCCAGCAGCTTCGACGGTGGGGCCGCTGAAGCTTTCTTT.

This clone was picked up one time. The rearrangement uses TRBV5-1 and TRBJ2-3; TRBD2 agrees at 7 bases. CDR1 is SGHRS and CDR2 is YFSETQ in the germline V gene. V lost 3 bases to trimming and J lost 6 bases; unmatched junction nucleotides: 1. The CDR3 sequence is 12 residues long. The DNA for the CDR3 is TGCGCCAGCAGCTGGGGGGGGGATACGCAGTATTTT. It translates to CASSWGGDTQYF.

This sequence joins TRBV6-5 and TRBJ1-3; D may be TRBD1 (5 bases). The CDR3 spans 16 residues. The V gene's germline CDR1 is MNHEY and CDR2 SVGAGI. V was trimmed by 1 base and J by 4 bases, leaving 14 bases between them. Here the CDR3 reads CASSYFSQETGNTIYF. CDR3 DNA sequence: TGTGCCAGCAGTTACTTCTCACAGGAAACGGGAAACACCATATATTTT.

For this clone: Sequence at one end of the junction differs from germline and may be a read error. CDR3 residues: CASGLGQSNSPLHF. CDR3 DNA: TGCGCCAGCGGCTTGGGACAGTCGAATTCACCCCTCCACTTT. The J gene is TRBJ1-6, the V gene TRBV5-1; TRBD1 agrees at 7 bases. Germline V lookup: CDR1 SGHRS, CDR2 YFSETQ. This CDR3 is 14 amino acids long.